Following are 27 T cell receptor beta chains from one sample sequenced in a study of blood T cell repertoires in COVID-19. Produced via immunoSEQ multiplex PCR; TCRdb's table is partial and in-frame only. The sample holds approximately 70,000 clones, about 87% seen once. Sequenced: peripheral blood. These receptors originate from a woman between 45 and 65 years old with acute or convalescent COVID-19.

The chain carries TRBV27 and TRBJ1-1, with TRBD1 as a possible D gene (5 bases). This CDR3 has 13 amino acids. The V gene lost 8 bases and the J gene lost 4 bases, with 14 bases spanning the gap. In germline, CDR1 is MNHEY, CDR2 SMNVEV (reference sequence). This chain's CDR3 is CASGRGSTTEAFF. CDR3 sequence (DNA): TGTGCCAGCGGGAGGGGCTCGACCACTGAAGCTTTCTTT.

The chain uses TRBV5-1 and TRBJ2-7; 9 nucleotides line up with TRBD2. This CDR3 is built from 15 residues. Germline CDR1 and CDR2: SGHRS and YFSETQ. V was clipped by 0 bases and J by 6 bases; unmatched bases: 7. CDR3 nucleotide sequence: TGCGCCAGCAGCTTGGGCGGGGGGGGAAGCTCCGAGCAGTACTTC. This gives the protein CASSLGGGGSSEQYF.

The CDR3 coding sequence is TGTGCCAGCAGAGGGACAGCCTATTCACCCCTCCACTTT. Translation: CASRGTAYSPLHF. The chain recombines TRBV2 with TRBJ1-6; 7 bases agree with TRBD1. Trimming cost V 6 bases and J 8 bases; bases outside gene matches: 4. The CDR3 extends over 13 amino acids. Germline-derived CDR1 and CDR2 are SNHLY and FYNNEI. The whole variable domain, remainder taken from reference TRBV2 and TRBJ1-6, is EPEVTQTPSHQVTQMGQEVILRCVPISNHLYFYWYRQILGQKVEFLVSFYNNEISEKSEIFDDQFSVERPDGSNFTLKIRSTKLEDSAMYFCASRGTAYSPLHFGNGTRLTVT.

The chain employs TRBV9 and TRBJ1-1; TRBD1 might be the D (5 bases). The ends were cut back, 0 bases at V and 4 bases at J, with 10 bases in the middle. There are 14 residues in the CDR3. Germline CDR1 reads SGDLS; CDR2 reads YYNGEE. CDR3 bases: TGTGCCAGCAGCGTAGGAGGGGACTCCACTGAAGCTTTCTTT. It translates to CASSVGGDSTEAFF.

The chain joins TRBV30 to TRBJ2-3; TRBD2 matches at 8 bases. CDR3 length: 16 amino acids. Trimming removed 3 bases from V and 0 bases from J; junction bases left unmatched: 8. CDR1 is GTSNPN, CDR2 SVGIG, per germline (reference sequence). CDR3 region: CAWSPGTSFSTDTQYF. The DNA for the CDR3 is TGTGCCTGGAGCCCGGGGACTAGTTTTAGCACAGATACGCAGTATTTT.

The CDR3 loop reads CAISLTRGMEAFF. The CDR3 nucleotides read TGTGCCATCAGTTTAACACGGGGTATGGAAGCTTTCTTT. The chain recombines TRBV10-3 with TRBJ1-1; D uncertain. Looked up from germline, CDR1 is ENHRY and CDR2 is SYGVKD. CDR3 length equals 13 residues. Trimming removed 5 bases at V and 8 bases at J, with 15 bases between.

The rearrangement joins TRBV25-1 to TRBJ1-1; a possible D gene is TRBD1 (5 bases). Trimming removed 5 bases at V and 5 bases at J, with 12 bases between. The germline V gene has CDR1 MGHDK and CDR2 SYGVNS. The CDR3 totals 13 residues. CDR3: CASSLAGRTEAFF. The CDR3, as DNA: TGTGCCAGCAGTCTGGCAGGGAGGACTGAAGCTTTCTTT.

The chain employs TRBV29-1 and TRBJ1-1; 8 bases fit TRBD1. The germline gives CDR1 SQVTM, CDR2 ANQGSEA. The CDR3 is 12 amino acids. Trimming at V came to 6 bases and at J to 6 bases, leaving 6 bases not matched to a gene. The CDR3 region has the DNA TGCAGCGTCCGACAGGGGTCCCCTGAAGCTTTCTTT. Translating gives CSVRQGSPEAFF.

The chain combines TRBV7-9 with TRBJ2-5; TRBD2 is a possible D gene (6 bases). CDR3 length: 15 residues. Germline CDR1 SEHNR, CDR2 FQNEAQ (reference sequence). V lost 5 bases and J 1 base, leaving 14 bases between the germline ends. CDR3 nucleotides: TGTGCCAGCAGCCTCGCCGCGGGAACCCAAGAGACCCAGTACTTC. Its protein is CASSLAAGTQETQYF.

This clone was seen once. V and J are TRBV7-2 and TRBJ1-5; the match to TRBD1 covers 8 bases. Germline assignment: CDR1 SGHTA and CDR2 FQGNSA. V lost 1 base to trimming and J lost 5 bases; unmatched junction nucleotides: 7. The CDR3 sequence is 16 residues long. This CDR3 reads CASSLGGTGNDQPQHF. The CDR3 nucleotides are TGTGCCAGCAGCTTAGGGGGGACAGGAAACGATCAGCCCCAGCATTTT.

The chain uses TRBV4-1 and TRBJ1-5, with TRBD1 matching over 7 bases. V gave up 1 base and J gave up 0 bases; unmatched junction bases: 6. Per germline, CDR1 MGHRA and CDR2 YSYEKL. The CDR3 length is 17 residues. CDR3 sequence (DNA): TGCGCCAGCAGCCAAGGAGGGACAGCATATAGCAATCAGCCCCAGCATTTT. This encodes CASSQGGTAYSNQPQHF.

The chain recombines TRBV9 with TRBJ2-2; D remains ambiguous. Trimming cost V 4 bases and J 2 bases, with 6 bases left between them. The germline V gene has CDR1 SGDLS and CDR2 YYNGEE. This CDR3 is 13 amino acids long. CDR3 DNA: TGTGCCAGCAGCCCCTATAACACCGGGGAGCTGTTTTTT. It encodes CASSPYNTGELFF.

CDR3 DNA sequence: TGTGCCAGCAGCCAAGGGACGGGTAGCGGGAGTAAAGAGACCCAGTACTTC. The encoded protein is CASSQGTGSGSKETQYF. This rearrangement joins TRBV3-1 (or the pseudogene TRBV3-2) to TRBJ2-5, with 9 positions matching TRBD2. This CDR3 contains 17 residues. Germline V CDR1 and CDR2: LGHDT, YNNKEL (reference sequence). The V gene end was trimmed by 1 base and the J gene end by 3 bases; junction bases not matched to a gene: 9.

The rearrangement links TRBV5-5 to TRBJ2-3, with D tentatively TRBD2 (6 bases). Germline CDR1 and CDR2: SGHKS and YYEKEE (reference sequence). Trimming removed 0 bases at V and 0 bases at J, with 20 bases between. The CDR3 sequence is 19 residues long. The CDR3 spells CASSLVGLRGNTSTDTQYF. CDR3 DNA sequence: TGTGCCAGCAGCTTGGTCGGTTTGCGGGGAAATACTAGCACAGATACGCAGTATTTT.

The chain employs TRBV19 and TRBJ1-5; D ambiguous. The ends were cut back, 3 bases at V and 11 bases at J, with 14 bases in the middle. The V gene's germline CDR1 is LNHDA and CDR2 SQIVND (reference sequence). CDR3 length: 13 amino acids. CDR3 sequence: CASSMAPLGAQHF. The DNA of the CDR3 is TGTGCCAGTAGTATGGCACCTCTGGGAGCCCAGCATTTT.

The V and J genes are TRBV24-1 and TRBJ2-5, with D unresolved. The CDR3 totals 15 residues. V was pared by 2 bases and J by 4 bases, with 13 bases between. Germline CDR1 reads KGHDR; CDR2 reads SFDVKD. CDR3 protein: CATSDSKTTGETQYF. CDR3 DNA: TGTGCCACCAGTGATTCGAAAACTACGGGAGAGACCCAGTACTTC.

This chain joins TRBV28 and TRBJ2-4; possibly TRBD1 for D (6 bases). The CDR3 is 16 residues long. Trimming cost V 8 bases and J 0 bases, with 17 bases left between them. Looked up from germline, CDR1 is MDHEN and CDR2 is SYDVKM. The CDR3 DNA reads as TGTGCCAGCGCTATACACAGGGTTGGAGCCAAAAACATTCAGTACTTC. Translating it yields CASAIHRVGAKNIQYF.

V gene TRBV5-4 combines with J gene TRBJ2-2; 7 nucleotides line up with TRBD2. After removal of 0 bases from V and 3 bases from J, the junction contained 8 bases not matched to a gene. Germline V CDR1 and CDR2: SGHNT, YYREEE (reference sequence). This CDR3 comprises 17 residues. DNA of the CDR3: TGTGCCAGCAGCTTGGGAGGCGGGGGACGGTACACCGGGGAGCTGTTTTTT. Amino acid sequence: CASSLGGGGRYTGELFF.

This chain links TRBV7-3 with TRBJ2-1; 10 bases line up with TRBD1. Germline CDR1 is SGHTA and CDR2 is FQGTGA. The V segment lost 3 bases and the J segment 6 bases; nucleotides outside the gene matches: 5. The CDR3 is made up of 15 amino acids. CDR3 coding DNA: TGTGCCAGCAGCTTCCCGGGACAGGGGCGCAATGAGCAGTTCTTC. Its translation is CASSFPGQGRNEQFF.

The CDR3 DNA reads as TGTGCCAGCAGCCCGACCCTGAGAGGTGAAAAACTGTTTTTT. It specifies CASSPTLRGEKLFF. The chain has TRBV6-5 and TRBJ1-4; the D is unclear. Germline V lookup: CDR1 MNHEY, CDR2 SVGAGI. Between the trimmed V and J ends, which lost 6 bases and 7 bases, there was a span of 15 bases. The CDR3 loop spans 14 amino acids.

This chain links TRBV18 with TRBJ1-1, with D maybe TRBD1 (6 bases). CDR3 length equals 14 residues. Trimming removed 5 bases from V and 1 base from J, with 11 bases in between. The V gene's germline CDR1 is KGHSH and CDR2 LQKENI. CDR3 sequence (DNA): TGTGCCAGCTCAGCCCAACAGGGGAACACTGAAGCTTTCTTT. Its protein product is CASSAQQGNTEAFF.

This sequence joins TRBV6-5 and TRBJ1-2; D is perhaps TRBD1 (5 bases). This CDR3 has 14 residues. Trimming stripped 7 bases from V and 7 bases from J, with 19 bases between. CDR1 is MNHEY and CDR2 is SVGAGI in the germline V gene. The CDR3 DNA sequence: TGTGCCAGCACCATCGACAGATACTACCCTGGCTACACCTTC. This sequence encodes CASTIDRYYPGYTF.

This chain connects TRBV28 to TRBJ1-5; the D gene is possibly TRBD1 (5 bases). This CDR3 has 13 residues. V gave up 6 bases and J gave up 7 bases, with 13 bases separating them. The germline V gene encodes CDR1 MDHEN and CDR2 SYDVKM. The CDR3 coding sequence is TGTGCCAGCAGACCCCAGGGTTTGCAGCCCCAGCATTTT. It yields the protein CASRPQGLQPQHF.

This chain links TRBV25-1 with TRBJ1-1, with TRBD1 as a possible D gene (6 bases). This CDR3 comprises 15 residues. Germline V gene lookup returns CDR1 MGHDK and CDR2 SYGVNS. Deletions cut 6 bases from V and 0 bases from J, with 14 bases between. CDR3 in amino acids: CASRIQGGLNTEAFF. CDR3 bases: TGTGCCAGCAGAATACAGGGTGGGCTGAACACTGAAGCTTTCTTT.

The rearrangement joins TRBV2 to TRBJ2-1, with 10 bases that match TRBD2. Germline assignment: CDR1 SNHLY and CDR2 FYNNEI. The CDR3 is made up of 11 amino acids. The CDR3 nucleotides are TGTGCTGGACTAGCGGTGAATGAGCAGTTCTTC. Translation gives CAGLAVNEQFF.

V and J are TRBV29-1 and TRBJ1-1; tentative D call: TRBD1 (6 bases). Germline loops: CDR1 SQVTM, CDR2 ANQGSEA. This CDR3 comprises 11 residues. V lost 7 bases, J lost 4 bases, and 10 bases lay in between. Here the CDR3 reads CSAVRGTEAFF. The DNA of the CDR3 is TGCAGCGCCGTCAGGGGCACTGAAGCTTTCTTT. The complete variable domain, with remaining parts taken from reference TRBV29-1 and TRBJ1-1, reads SAVISQKPSRDICQRGTSLTIQCQVDSQVTMMFWYRQQPGQSLTLIATANQGSEATYESGFVIDKFPISRPNLTFSTLTVSNMSPEDSSIYLCSAVRGTEAFFGQGTRLTVV.

This clone came up a few times. The J gene is TRBJ1-6, the V gene TRBV18; 8 bases agree with TRBD1. CDR3 length equals 18 residues. Trimming cost V 3 bases and J 0 bases; bases outside gene matches: 7. Germline assignment: CDR1 KGHSH and CDR2 LQKENI. In DNA form, the CDR3 reads TGTGCCAGCTCACCTGGGGGACAGGCGAGCTCCTATAATTCACCCCTCCACTTT. Protein sequence: CASSPGGQASSYNSPLHF.